Sequencing of this T cell receptor (beta chain) was carried out in a study of response to subunit inactivated influenza vaccine. TCRdb fed the RT-PCR reads into MiXCR, producing one record per CDR3 protein. Of 550,000 to 600,000 distinct CDR3 sequences listed, 12% are singletons. This clonotype was counted at least ten times. Germline lookup yields CDR1 SEHNR and CDR2 FQNEAQ (reference sequence). The V and J ends lost 5 bases and 2 bases respectively, with 11 bases between them. CDR3 length: 14 amino acids. Here the sequenced sample was PBMCs from blood, taken on the day of vaccination. The sequence was collected from a man aged 50-60 years who received an inactivated influenza vaccine. The chain employs TRBV7-9 and TRBJ2-3, with D possibly matching TRBD2 (5 bases). CDR3: CASSTREPTDTQYF. CDR3 nucleotide sequence: TGTGCCAGCAGCACGAGGGAACCCACAGATACGCAGTATTTT.